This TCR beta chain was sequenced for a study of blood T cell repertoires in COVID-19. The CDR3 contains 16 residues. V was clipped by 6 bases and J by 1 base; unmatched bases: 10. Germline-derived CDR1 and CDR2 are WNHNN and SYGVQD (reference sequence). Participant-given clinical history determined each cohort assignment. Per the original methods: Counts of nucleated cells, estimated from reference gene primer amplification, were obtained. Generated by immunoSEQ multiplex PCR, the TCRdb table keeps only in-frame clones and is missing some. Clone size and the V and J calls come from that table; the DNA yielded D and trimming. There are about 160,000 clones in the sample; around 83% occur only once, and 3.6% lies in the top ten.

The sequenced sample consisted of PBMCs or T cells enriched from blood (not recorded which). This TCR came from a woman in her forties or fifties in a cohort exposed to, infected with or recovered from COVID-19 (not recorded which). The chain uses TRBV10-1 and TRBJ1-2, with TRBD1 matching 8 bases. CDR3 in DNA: TGCGCCAGCAGACAAAGACAGGGGCAGGATAACTATGGCTACACCTTC. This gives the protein CASRQRQGQDNYGYTF.